The 20 T cell receptor beta chains given below trace back to one sample, sequenced in a study of shared clonotypes between healthy human individuals. The data were produced by immunoSEQ multiplex PCR, yet TCRdb's version contains in-frame clones alone and is incomplete. This table has about 2.3 million clones, around 92% appearing once. Specimen: naive CD4+ T cells from PBMCs. The subset is: CD45RA+ positively selected. These receptors all stem from a man aged 18 to 29 in good health. Some clones in this sample may be carry-over from other donors' samples.

The chain couples TRBV12-5 to TRBJ2-7, with no clear D. The CDR3 runs 11 residues. Germline V gene data show CDR1 as LGHNT and CDR2 as FRNRAP. The V and J ends lost 11 bases and 3 bases respectively, with 11 bases between them. CDR3 in amino acids: CAGVPLYEQYF. In DNA form, the CDR3 reads TGTGCTGGGGTCCCACTCTACGAGCAGTACTTC.

The rearrangement joins TRBV5-1 to TRBJ1-1; 7 positions match TRBD1. Trimming at V came to 3 bases and at J to 1 base, leaving 6 bases not matched to a gene. This CDR3 comprises 15 residues. Germline V lookup: CDR1 SGHRS, CDR2 YFSETQ. The CDR3 nucleotides are TGCGCCAGCAGCTGGGGGGGACAGACGAACACTGAAGCTTTCTTT. Encoded protein: CASSWGGQTNTEAFF.

This chain joins TRBV2 and TRBJ1-2; unclear D gene. The CDR3 has 14 amino acids. The germline CDR1 and CDR2 sequences are SNHLY and FYNNEI. Between the trimmed V and J ends, which lost 10 bases and 9 bases, there was a span of 24 bases. In DNA form, the CDR3 reads TGTGCCACCTCTCAGGACCTGTCAACTAGTAGCTACACCTTC. Amino acids: CATSQDLSTSSYTF. The full variable domain, its missing parts supplied by reference TRBV2 and TRBJ1-2, is EPEVTQTPSHQVTQMGQEVILRCVPISNHLYFYWYRQILGQKVEFLVSFYNNEISEKSEIFDDQFSVERPDGSNFTLKIRSTKLEDSAMYFCATSQDLSTSSYTFGSGTRLTVV.

This clone was detected only a few times. The same CDR3 can be traced to other DNA sequences in this sample. V is TRBV28 and J is TRBJ1-5, with D unresolved. Trimming stripped 2 bases from V and 4 bases from J, with 3 bases between. The CDR3 runs to 12 residues. CDR1 MDHEN and CDR2 SYDVKM come from the germline V gene. The CDR3 region is CASSLLNQPQHF. The CDR3 bases are TGTGCCAGCAGTTTACTGAATCAGCCCCAGCATTTT.

This chain links TRBV6-1 with TRBJ1-1; D uncertain. V gave up 11 bases and J gave up 1 base, with 20 bases separating them. Germline CDR1 reads MNHNS; CDR2 reads SASEGT. This CDR3 region has 15 residues. CDR3 DNA: TGTGCCCTCATCGGGTTTGAACGGGCGAACACTGAAGCTTTCTTT. It codes for CALIGFERANTEAFF.

The chain employs TRBV7-3 and TRBJ2-5; a weak D match, TRBD2 (7 bases). CDR1 and CDR2 from the germline V gene are SGHTA and FQGTGA. Trimming took 4 bases from V and 5 from J, leaving 17 bases between them. The CDR3 is 15 amino acids. The CDR3 region has the DNA TGTGCCAGCAGCTCCCGAGGGGGGGAGCGGGAGACCCAGTACTTC. Its translation is CASSSRGGERETQYF.

The chain is built from TRBV2 and TRBJ1-4; 7 bases are shared with TRBD1. CDR1 SNHLY and CDR2 FYNNEI come from the germline V gene. The CDR3 has 15 amino acids. V trimming: 4 bases; J trimming: 7 bases; junction bases outside the gene matches: 9. CDR3 sequence (DNA): TGTGCCAGCAGTGCATACAGGGGTAGGGGTGAAAAACTGTTTTTT. This sequence encodes CASSAYRGRGEKLFF.

The chain is built from TRBV11-2 and TRBJ1-1; 7 positions match TRBD1. Trimming cost V 1 base and J 2 bases; bases outside gene matches: 10. Germline CDR1 is SGHAT and CDR2 is FQNNGV. The length of the CDR3 is 17 residues. CDR3: CASSLGNRDRTNTEAFF. DNA for the CDR3: TGTGCCAGCAGCTTAGGGAACAGGGACAGAACTAACACTGAAGCTTTCTTT.

This clone was found once. The chain links TRBV27 to TRBJ1-3; 7 nucleotides match TRBD1. Germline V gene data show CDR1 as MNHEY and CDR2 as SMNVEV (reference sequence). The CDR3 runs 16 residues. V dropped 0 bases and J dropped 4; count of bases not matched to a gene: 6. The CDR3 nucleotides are TGTGCCAGCAGTTTATCGCTAGGACAGGTCGGAAACACCATATATTTT. Translated: CASSLSLGQVGNTIYF.

The V and J genes are TRBV7-2 and TRBJ1-2, with D uncertain. V was clipped by 4 bases and J by 2 bases, with 14 bases between them. From germline, CDR1 is SGHTA and CDR2 FQGNSA. CDR3 length equals 15 residues. CDR3 in amino acids: CASSSDRAENYGYTF. The CDR3 DNA sequence: TGTGCCAGCAGCTCCGATCGGGCCGAGAACTATGGCTACACCTTC. The entire variable domain, with the rest obtained from reference TRBV7-2 and TRBJ1-2, is as follows: GAGVSQSPSNKVTEKGKDVELRCDPISGHTALYWYRQSLGQGLEFLIYFQGNSAPDKSGLPSDRFSAERTGGSVSTLTIQRTQQEDSAVYLCASSSDRAENYGYTFGSGTRLTVV.

This chain joins TRBV19 and TRBJ2-7; TRBD1 aligns across 10 bases. The trim removed 9 bases at V and 6 bases at J, leaving 11 bases unmatched. The CDR3 sequence is 14 residues long. Germline CDR1 reads LNHDA; CDR2 reads SQIVND (reference sequence). CDR3 bases: TGTGCCAGCCACCCCGGGACAGGGGAAATCGAGCAGTACTTC. Protein: CASHPGTGEIEQYF.

This clone was seen once. This rearrangement joins TRBV28 to TRBJ2-1; 9 positions agree with TRBD1. The V gene's germline CDR1 is MDHEN and CDR2 SYDVKM. Losses at the gene ends were 6 bases for V and 12 bases for J; bases not matched to a gene: 18. The CDR3 contains 16 residues. CDR3 residues: CASRSTLGGTGFSQFF. Here the CDR3 DNA reads TGTGCCAGCAGATCAACCTTAGGAGGGACAGGGTTCTCGCAGTTCTTC.

V usage is TRBV12-1 and J usage is TRBJ2-7; TRBD1 is taken as the D call from the table, unchecked against the DNA. TRBV12-1 is described as a pseudogene. CDR3 length: 17 amino acids. The CDR3 region has the DNA TGTGCCAGCAGCTTCTTGACACTAACCGGGACAGAGGACGAGCAGTACTTC. Translation gives CASSFLTLTGTEDEQYF.

V usage is TRBV11-2 and J usage is TRBJ2-1; 10 positions agree with TRBD2. The trim removed 6 bases at V and 9 bases at J, leaving 14 bases unmatched. The germline V gene encodes CDR1 SGHAT and CDR2 FQNNGV. CDR3 size: 16 residues. DNA of the CDR3: TGTGCCAGCAGAAAGACATCAAGCGGGAGGGCCGGTGAGCAGTTCTTC. This encodes CASRKTSSGRAGEQFF. Combining the CDR3 with reference TRBV11-2 and TRBJ2-1 gives the whole variable domain EAGVAQSPRYKIIEKRQSVAFWCNPISGHATLYWYQQILGQGPKLLIQFQNNGVVDDSQLPKDRFSAERLKGVDSTLKIQPAKLEDSAVYLCASRKTSSGRAGEQFFGPGTRLTVL.

This clone was observed once. This chain joins TRBV28 and TRBJ2-1, with 7 bases that match TRBD2. Looked up from germline, CDR1 is MDHEN and CDR2 is SYDVKM. Unmatched junction bases numbered 12, after V lost 7 bases and J lost 6 bases. The CDR3 consists of 15 residues. CDR3 loop: CASTRRAAGVNEQFF. CDR3 sequence (DNA): TGTGCCAGCACCAGACGGGCCGCGGGAGTCAATGAGCAGTTCTTC.

This clone was counted between two and nine times. This sample includes further DNA sequences coding for the same CDR3. V gene TRBV6-4 combines with J gene TRBJ2-1, with 9 positions matching TRBD2. The V and J ends lost 6 bases and 1 base, in that order; junction bases with no gene match: 4. Germline loops: CDR1 MRHNA, CDR2 SNTAGT. This CDR3 is 15 amino acids long. CDR3 DNA sequence: TGTGCCAGCAGCCCGCTAGCGGGGTCCTACAATGAGCAGTTCTTC. Translated, it gives CASSPLAGSYNEQFF.

This chain uses TRBV6-5 with TRBJ1-1; 8 positions agree with TRBD1. V lost 4 bases and J lost 4; bases outside the gene matches: 8. The CDR3 contains 15 residues. The germline gives CDR1 MNHEY, CDR2 SVGAGI. The CDR3 sequence is CASSSRQGLATEAFF. CDR3 in DNA: TGTGCCAGCAGTTCCAGACAGGGGTTGGCCACTGAAGCTTTCTTT.

Concerning this clone: Other nucleotide sequences from this sample produce the same CDR3. The rearrangement uses TRBV10-3 and TRBJ2-5; D may be TRBD2 (6 bases). V lost 4 bases to trimming and J lost 3 bases, with 6 bases between them. The CDR3 covers 12 residues. In germline, CDR1 is ENHRY, CDR2 SYGVKD. As DNA, the CDR3 is TGTGCCATCAGTGGGGGGGAAGAGACCCAGTACTTC. Its protein is CAISGGEETQYF.

Concerning this clone: The identical CDR3 is also encoded by other nucleotide sequences in the sample. The chain couples TRBV20-1 to TRBJ1-5; the D is unclear. Germline CDR1 and CDR2: DFQATT and SNEGSKA (reference sequence). The CDR3 sequence is 8 residues long. Trimming pared 6 bases from V and 9 bases from J, leaving 3 bases between. The DNA for the CDR3 is TGCAGTGCGGGGCCCCAGCATTTT. It is translated as CSAGPQHF.

The J gene is TRBJ2-3, the V gene TRBV19, with D possibly called TRBD1 or TRBD2 (5 bases each). V was clipped by 0 bases and J by 3 bases, with 19 bases between them. Per the germline V gene, CDR1 is LNHDA and CDR2 is SQIVND (reference sequence). This CDR3 has 18 residues. CDR3 in amino acids: CASSIDRVGAAETDTQYF. CDR3 in DNA: TGTGCCAGTAGTATAGATCGGGTCGGGGCCGCCGAAACAGATACGCAGTATTTT.